The 31 T cell receptor beta chains presented below share a single source sample, sequenced in a study of blood T cell repertoires in COVID-19. The protocol was immunoSEQ multiplex PCR, while the TCRdb copy is restricted to in-frame clones and leaves out a portion. The sample has approximately 400,000 clones, approximately 77% seen once. The specimen was peripheral blood. These receptors all come from a human donor with acute or convalescent COVID-19. The donor label of this sample is uncertain.

The chain is built from TRBV6-5 and TRBJ2-3, with D maybe TRBD1 (5 bases). Trimming took 8 bases from V and 9 from J, leaving 18 bases between them. The germline V gene has CDR1 MNHEY and CDR2 SVGAGI. The CDR3 extends over 13 amino acids. CDR3 protein: CASGRGAPSTQYF. In DNA form, the CDR3 reads TGTGCCAGCGGAAGGGGCGCACCATCCACGCAGTATTTT.

The chain uses TRBV10-3 and TRBJ1-6; 7 bases match TRBD1. CDR3 size: 17 residues. Germline lookup yields CDR1 ENHRY and CDR2 SYGVKD. V shed 3 bases and J 7 bases; nucleotides not matched to a gene: 12. The CDR3 bases are TGTGCCATCAGTGAAGACTTAGCGGGACAGTCAAATTCACCCCTCCACTTT. Translated: CAISEDLAGQSNSPLHF.

The J gene is TRBJ1-6, the V gene TRBV3-1 (or the pseudogene TRBV3-2); D unresolved. The CDR3 sequence is 18 residues long. Germline V gives CDR1 LGHDT, CDR2 YNNKEL (reference sequence). V shed 0 bases and J shed 1 base, with 13 bases lying between them. This chain's CDR3 is CASSQDHRVESYNSPLHF. CDR3 nucleotides: TGTGCCAGCAGCCAAGATCACCGGGTCGAATCCTATAATTCACCCCTCCACTTT.

The rearrangement uses TRBV5-6 and TRBJ2-7; TRBD1 is a possible D gene (6 bases). Trimming removed 3 bases at V and 2 bases at J, with 9 bases between. This CDR3 contains 13 residues. Germline V gene lookup returns CDR1 SGHDT and CDR2 YYEEEE. CDR3 in DNA: TGTGCCAGCAGCTCTTGGACAGCCTACGAGCAGTACTTC. Translation: CASSSWTAYEQYF.

The CDR3 spells CASSLDRVPETQYF. The CDR3 DNA follows: TGCGCCAGCAGCTTGGACAGGGTCCCGGAGACCCAGTACTTC. The gene calls are TRBV5-1 and TRBJ2-5, with D maybe TRBD1 (6 bases). Per germline, CDR1 SGHRS and CDR2 YFSETQ. The ends were cut back, 0 bases at V and 5 bases at J, with 11 bases in the middle. The CDR3 has 14 residues. The full variable domain, rest sourced from reference TRBV5-1 and TRBJ2-5, is KAGVTQTPRYLIKTRGQQVTLSCSPISGHRSVSWYQQTPGQGLQFLFEYFSETQRNKGNFPGRFSGRQFSNSRSEMNVSTLELGDSALYLCASSLDRVPETQYFGPGTRLLVL.

The chain links TRBV12-3 or TRBV12-4 to TRBJ1-1, with TRBD1 matching over 7 bases. This CDR3 is built from 13 residues. Germline trimming cut 8 bases from V and 7 bases from J; bases unmatched to any gene: 10. CDR3 residues: CASAGDSNFEAFF. CDR3 DNA: TGTGCCAGCGCTGGGGACAGCAATTTTGAAGCTTTCTTT.

The chain carries TRBV10-2 and TRBJ1-1; 7 positions agree with TRBD1. The CDR3 is 13 residues long. Germline CDR1 and CDR2: WSHSY and SAAADI. Trimming removed 5 bases from V and 7 bases from J; junction bases left unmatched: 7. The CDR3 loop reads CASSLTGPNEAFF. The CDR3 DNA reads TGCGCCAGCAGTCTGACAGGGCCGAATGAAGCTTTCTTT.

V gene TRBV2 combines with J gene TRBJ1-4; D is unclear. The ends were cut back, 3 bases at V and 8 bases at J, with 13 bases in the middle. There are 14 residues in the CDR3. Germline V gene data show CDR1 as SNHLY and CDR2 as FYNNEI. CDR3 nucleotide sequence: TGTGCCAGCAGTGACAGGTTCCTATCAGAAAAACTGTTTTTT. Amino acid sequence: CASSDRFLSEKLFF.

The chain recombines TRBV29-1 with TRBJ1-2; TRBD1 matches 10 bases. The CDR3 has 15 residues. With 6 bases clipped from V and 4 bases from J, the junction kept 11 bases outside the gene matches. From germline, CDR1 is SQVTM and CDR2 ANQGSEA. As DNA, the CDR3 is TGCAGCGTGGCCCCGGACAGGGGGACGATCTATGGCTACACCTTC. It encodes CSVAPDRGTIYGYTF.

The chain couples TRBV5-1 to TRBJ2-7; 7 bases agree with TRBD1. Losses at the gene ends were 4 bases for V and 6 bases for J; bases not matched to a gene: 10. Germline assignment: CDR1 SGHRS and CDR2 YFSETQ. This CDR3 is 14 amino acids long. In nucleotides, the CDR3 is TGCGCCAGCAGCCCCAGGACAGGTACAAGCGAGCAGTACTTC. Amino acid sequence: CASSPRTGTSEQYF.

This clone was seen a single time. The chain links TRBV6-5 to TRBJ1-1; D unresolved. CDR1 MNHEY and CDR2 SVGAGI come from the germline V gene. Deletions cut 8 bases from V and 6 bases from J, with 10 bases between. There are 11 residues in the CDR3. Here the CDR3 reads CASLAGPEAFF. CDR3 DNA: TGTGCCAGCCTTGCGGGTCCTGAAGCTTTCTTT.

The chain employs TRBV2 and TRBJ2-5; unclear D gene. Germline loops: CDR1 SNHLY, CDR2 FYNNEI. The CDR3 consists of 12 residues. V gave up 3 bases and J gave up 8 bases, with 10 bases separating them. CDR3 sequence: CASSDELSTQYF. Written as DNA, the CDR3 is TGTGCCAGCAGTGATGAGCTTAGCACCCAGTACTTC.

This chain links TRBV5-1 with TRBJ2-7; 14 positions match TRBD2. V trimming: 3 bases; J trimming: 0 bases; junction bases outside the gene matches: 2. The CDR3 totals 16 residues. In germline, CDR1 is SGHRS, CDR2 YFSETQ. The DNA for the CDR3 is TGCGCCAGCAGCTCCGGACTAGCGGGGGGCTCCTACGAGCAGTACTTC. Protein product: CASSSGLAGGSYEQYF.

The chain carries TRBV6-1 and TRBJ2-5, with D unresolved. Trimming stripped 0 bases from V and 2 bases from J, with 10 bases between. The CDR3 spans 15 residues. Per the germline V gene, CDR1 is MNHNS and CDR2 is SASEGT. The CDR3 loop is CASSEALDFQETQYF. CDR3 in DNA: TGTGCCAGCAGTGAAGCCTTAGATTTTCAAGAGACCCAGTACTTC.

The rearrangement uses TRBV6-5 and TRBJ2-3; D ambiguous. This CDR3 is built from 13 residues. V lost 6 bases and J lost 0, with 7 bases in between. Germline values: CDR1 MNHEY, CDR2 SVGAGI. CDR3 sequence reads: CASRYSSTDTQYF. For the CDR3, the DNA is TGTGCCAGCAGATATTCTAGCACAGATACGCAGTATTTT.

The V gene is TRBV18, the J gene TRBJ1-5; TRBD1 might be the D (5 bases). Trimming removed 3 bases from V and 0 bases from J, with 12 bases in between. The V gene's germline CDR1 is KGHSH and CDR2 LQKENI. This CDR3 has 16 residues. The CDR3 DNA sequence: TGTGCCAGCTCACCGGACGGACAATATAGCAATCAGCCCCAGCATTTT. Translating gives CASSPDGQYSNQPQHF.

The gene calls are TRBV27 and TRBJ2-7; 8 bases are a match to TRBD2. Trimming cost V 8 bases and J 2 bases; bases outside gene matches: 5. CDR3 size: 13 residues. CDR1 MNHEY and CDR2 SMNVEV come from the germline V gene (reference sequence). The CDR3 DNA follows: TGTGCCAGCGGCGGGGGGAACACCTACGAGCAGTACTTC. This gives the protein CASGGGNTYEQYF.

This chain connects TRBV11-2 to TRBJ1-6, with D unclear. The CDR3 spans 13 residues. CDR1 SGHAT and CDR2 FQNNGV come from the germline V gene. Deletions cut 4 bases from V and 8 bases from J, with 9 bases between. CDR3 sequence (DNA): TGTGCCAGCAGCTCCGGTCCTGATTCACCCCTCCACTTT. As protein: CASSSGPDSPLHF.

This clone showed up just a few times. V is TRBV5-1 and J is TRBJ1-2; D perhaps matches TRBD1 (5 bases). V was pared by 0 bases and J by 4 bases, with 13 bases between. This CDR3 contains 15 residues. Germline V gene sequence: CDR1 SGHRS, CDR2 YFSETQ. CDR3 sequence reads: CASSLGDDRLYGYTF. The DNA of the CDR3 is TGCGCCAGCAGCTTGGGGGATGACAGACTCTATGGCTACACCTTC.

The V gene is TRBV3-1 (or the pseudogene TRBV3-2), the J gene TRBJ1-2; 10 bases map to TRBD1. After removal of 4 bases from V and 2 bases from J, the junction contained 4 bases not matched to a gene. The CDR3 spans 15 residues. Germline-derived CDR1 and CDR2 are LGHDT and YNNKEL (reference sequence). The CDR3 protein is CASSRTGQGNYGYTF. DNA of the CDR3: TGTGCCAGCAGCCGAACGGGACAGGGGAACTATGGCTACACCTTC.

The chain employs TRBV5-1 and TRBJ1-1; D gene unclear. V was pared by 0 bases and J by 6 bases, with 12 bases between. Germline V gene lookup returns CDR1 SGHRS and CDR2 YFSETQ. This CDR3 is built from 14 residues. The DNA of the CDR3 is TGCGCCAGCAGCTTGGTTAGTCCCGGGGCTGAAGCTTTCTTT. Amino acid sequence: CASSLVSPGAEAFF.

Here the CDR3 reads CASSTGQGATARYEQYF. CDR3 in DNA: TGCGCCAGCAGCACAGGACAGGGGGCGACTGCCAGGTACGAGCAGTACTTC. This sequence joins TRBV5-1 and TRBJ2-7, with 11 bases aligning to TRBD1. J was trimmed by 4 bases and V by 4 bases; bases with no gene match: 13. The CDR3 spans 17 residues. The germline V gene encodes CDR1 SGHRS and CDR2 YFSETQ.

The chain carries TRBV7-9 and TRBJ1-1, with D maybe TRBD1 (5 bases). Germline V gives CDR1 SEHNR, CDR2 FQNEAQ (reference sequence). V gave up 4 bases and J gave up 10 bases, with 19 bases separating them. The CDR3 loop spans 14 amino acids. CDR3 bases: TGTGCCAGCAGCTCCCACCAGGGAAGGGCCCGAGCTTTCTTT. This codes for CASSSHQGRARAFF.

This clone occurred a few times. The chain employs TRBV3-1 (or the pseudogene TRBV3-2) and TRBJ1-1; 8 nucleotides match TRBD1. This CDR3 has 13 residues. Germline CDR1 and CDR2: LGHDT and YNNKEL (reference sequence). J lost 10 bases, V lost 3 bases, and 7 bases had no gene match. The CDR3 nucleotides read TGTGCCAGCAGCCAGGGACAGGTTCGCGTAGCTTTCTTT. Translation gives CASSQGQVRVAFF.

This chain uses TRBV11-2 with TRBJ1-1; a possible D gene is TRBD1 (6 bases). This CDR3 has 14 residues. Germline values: CDR1 SGHAT, CDR2 FQNNGV. Trimming took 5 bases from V and 2 from J, leaving 12 bases between them. The CDR3 protein is CASSMTGRNTEAFF. CDR3 DNA sequence: TGTGCCAGCAGCATGACAGGAAGAAACACTGAAGCTTTCTTT.

The CDR3 DNA reads as TGCGCCAGCAGGACAAGGACTAGCGGGGCCAACACCGGGGAGCTGTTTTTT. Translating gives CASRTRTSGANTGELFF. The chain joins TRBV10-2 to TRBJ2-2; 12 bases are shared with TRBD2. Germline V gives CDR1 WSHSY, CDR2 SAAADI. This CDR3 has 17 residues. V lost 6 bases and J lost 2; bases outside the gene matches: 7.

The CDR3 protein is CASSLNLADRYEQYF. In nucleotides, the CDR3 is TGCGCCAGCAGCTTGAATTTAGCGGACAGGTACGAGCAGTACTTC. The chain combines TRBV5-1 with TRBJ2-7; the D gene is possibly TRBD1 (7 bases). The germline gives CDR1 SGHRS, CDR2 YFSETQ. The V gene lost 1 base and the J gene lost 4 bases, with 15 bases spanning the gap. This CDR3 contains 15 residues.

The rearrangement links TRBV7-6 to TRBJ2-1; 10 bases fit TRBD2. The CDR3 extends over 15 amino acids. V gave up 5 bases and J gave up 7 bases; unmatched junction bases: 8. From germline, CDR1 is SGHVS and CDR2 FNYEAQ. The CDR3 nucleotides are TGTGCCAGCAGCCTTAGGAGCGGGAGGGGGAATGAGCAGTTCTTC. Translating it yields CASSLRSGRGNEQFF. Full variable domain (remainder filled in from reference TRBV7-6 and TRBJ2-1): GAGVSQSPRYKVTKRGQDVALRCDPISGHVSLYWYRQALGQGPEFLTYFNYEAQQDKSGLPNDRFSAERPEGSISTLTIQRTEQRDSAMYRCASSLRSGRGNEQFFGPGTRLTVL.

The rearrangement joins TRBV6-1 to TRBJ1-2; D gene unclear. In germline, CDR1 is MNHNS, CDR2 SASEGT. There are 12 residues in the CDR3. Trimming took off 6 bases at V and 8 bases at J, with 13 bases between the two ends. Here the CDR3 reads CASSPTRAGYTF. The CDR3 DNA follows: TGTGCCAGCAGCCCCACCCGTGCGGGCTACACCTTC.

This clone was observed a few times. Different DNA sequences within this sample yield the same CDR3. The chain employs TRBV3-1 (or the pseudogene TRBV3-2) and TRBJ1-1, with TRBD1 as a possible D gene (5 bases). The CDR3 has 12 amino acids. The germline V gene encodes CDR1 LGHDT and CDR2 YNNKEL (reference sequence). Deletions cut 4 bases from V and 5 bases from J, with 8 bases between. The CDR3 DNA sequence: TGTGCCAGCAGCCGTCGGGGGACTGAAGCTTTCTTT. Protein: CASSRRGTEAFF.

The V and J genes are TRBV28 and TRBJ1-1; possible D gene TRBD1, 5 bases. Germline V gene lookup returns CDR1 MDHEN and CDR2 SYDVKM. V was trimmed by 7 bases and J by 3 bases, leaving 12 bases between them. This CDR3 spans 13 amino acids. CDR3 DNA: TGTGCCAGCACTGCAGGGCGGTACACTGAAGCTTTCTTT. This codes for CASTAGRYTEAFF.